This TCR beta chain emerged from a study of T-cell memory formation after mild COVID-19. Trimming took 5 bases from V and 3 from J, leaving 14 bases between them. This CDR3 comprises 15 residues. Germline lookup yields CDR1 SGHTA and CDR2 FQGNSA. TCRdb called the 5' RACE reads again in MiXCR, with one record for every CDR3 protein. Among some 290,000 distinct CDR3 sequences listed, roughly 17% were seen once. The rearrangement uses TRBV7-2 and TRBJ2-1; D perhaps matches TRBD2 (6 bases). The clonotype originates from a man in his late teens or twenties who had mild COVID-19 (a few samples of this study predate the infection). Cell type and time point are not known. The sequencing sample was made of PBMCs or a T cell subset sorted from them (not recorded which). CDR3 amino acids: CASSPVGGFYNEQFF. For the CDR3, the DNA is TGTGCCAGCAGCCCAGTGGGGGGTTTCTACAATGAGCAGTTCTTC.